Following are 3 T cell receptor beta chains from one sample sequenced in a study of T-cell memory formation after mild COVID-19. TCRdb re-derived calls from the 5' RACE reads in MiXCR, one entry per CDR3 protein. The table lists about 55,000 distinct CDR3 sequences, more than 9% of them singletons. Sequenced input: PBMCs or a T cell subset sorted from them (not recorded which). These receptors originate from a young man who had mild COVID-19 (a few samples of this study predate the infection). Cell type and time point are not known.

This clonotype was seen a few times. The rearrangement joins TRBV5-1 to TRBJ1-2; weak D call: TRBD1 (5 bases). V was trimmed by 0 bases and J by 4 bases, leaving 10 bases between them. The germline gives CDR1 SGHRS, CDR2 YFSETQ. The CDR3 is 14 amino acids. The CDR3: CASSLDPGAYGYTF. The CDR3 DNA follows: TGCGCCAGCAGCTTGGATCCCGGGGCCTATGGCTACACCTTC.

This clonotype showed up just a few times. V usage is TRBV29-1 and J usage is TRBJ2-2; D is possibly TRBD1 (5 bases). Per germline, CDR1 SQVTM and CDR2 ANQGSEA. The CDR3 covers 14 residues. V lost 7 bases to trimming and J lost 0 bases, with 12 bases between them. CDR3 nucleotides: TGCAGCGCCGAAGGGGCATCGAACACCGGGGAGCTGTTTTTT. Amino acid sequence: CSAEGASNTGELFF.

The J gene is TRBJ2-5, the V gene TRBV19, with D maybe TRBD1 (7 bases). This CDR3 contains 13 residues. The V gene's germline CDR1 is LNHDA and CDR2 SQIVND (reference sequence). The germline V and J ends were trimmed by 10 bases and 2 bases, with 14 bases remaining between them. CDR3 coding DNA: TGTGCCACCTCAGGGGGGCCACAAGAGACCCAGTACTTC. It translates to CATSGGPQETQYF.